Described below is a single T cell receptor beta chain sequence and its context. In the study's own analysis: Reference gene primer amplification gave nucleated cell count estimates. Sequenced by immunoSEQ multiplex PCR; TCRdb stores in-frame clones only, minus some. That table is the source of V, J and clone size, and D and trimming were worked out from the DNA. This sample yields over 200,000 clones, of which 80% to 90% are seen a single time; approximately 2% belongs to the top ten. The junction had 6 bases not matched to a gene; V was cut back by 3 bases and J by 4 bases. Germline V lookup: CDR1 LNHDA, CDR2 SQIVND (reference sequence). The CDR3 runs 16 residues. This entry is derived from a study of blood T cell repertoires in COVID-19. Study-level information: From the United States, Italy and Spain came samples of acute and convalescent COVID-19. PBMCs, B-cell-depleted T cells, or T cells provided the cDNA or gDNA that made up the material.

The chain employs TRBV19 and TRBJ2-1, with 10 positions matching TRBD2. Sample: peripheral blood. The clonotype originates from a man between 35 and 55 years old who had recovered from COVID-19. The CDR3 nucleotides are TGTGCCAGTAGTATCCGGACTAGCGGAGAATACAATGAGCAGTTCTTC. Protein sequence: CASSIRTSGEYNEQFF. The variable domain in full, completed from reference TRBV19 and TRBJ2-1, reads DGGITQSPKYLFRKEGQNVTLSCEQNLNHDAMYWYRQDPGQGLRLIYYSQIVNDFQKGDIAEGYSVSREKKESFPLTVTSAQKNPTAFYLCASSIRTSGEYNEQFFGPGTRLTVL.